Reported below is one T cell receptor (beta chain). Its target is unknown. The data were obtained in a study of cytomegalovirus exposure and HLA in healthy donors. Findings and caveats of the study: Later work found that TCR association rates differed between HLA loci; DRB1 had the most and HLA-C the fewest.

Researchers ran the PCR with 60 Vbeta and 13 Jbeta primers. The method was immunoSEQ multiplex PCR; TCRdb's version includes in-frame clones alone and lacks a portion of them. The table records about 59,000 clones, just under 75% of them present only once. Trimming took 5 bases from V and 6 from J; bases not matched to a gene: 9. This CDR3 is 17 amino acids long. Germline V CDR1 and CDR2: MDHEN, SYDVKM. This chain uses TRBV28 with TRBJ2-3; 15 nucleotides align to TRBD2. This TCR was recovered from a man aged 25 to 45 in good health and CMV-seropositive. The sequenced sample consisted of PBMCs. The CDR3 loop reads CASSPLGLAGGSDTQYF. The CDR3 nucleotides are TGTGCCAGCAGTCCCCTTGGACTAGCGGGGGGGTCGGATACGCAGTATTTT.